These 11 T cell receptor beta chains came from one sample sequenced in a study of immune evolution from preneoplasia to lung adenocarcinoma (dated by TCRdb to about 2021). The receptor library was made with the immunoSEQ multiplex PCR assay. TCRdb's version of the immuneACCESS table is confined to in-frame rearrangements and falls short of the full clone set. An unresolved V gene accounts for under half of the shortfall where checked; the remainder is of unknown origin. The sample profile shows about 9,900 clones; 88% of them were found once. The ten largest account for less than 3.5% of the sample. Sample: FFPE invasive lung adenocarcinoma tissue. According to the study, the label for this sample's cell subset or site signals: frankly invasive lung adenocarcinoma (ADC). The receptors come from an older person with invasive lung adenocarcinoma. Some clones in this sample may be carry-over from other donors' samples.

The CDR3 loop is CASSEERSVNQPQHF. The DNA of the CDR3 is TGTGCCAGCAGTGAAGAAAGGTCAGTCAATCAGCCCCAGCATTTT. The chain recombines TRBV2 with TRBJ1-5, with D unclear. Trimming stripped 1 base from V and 3 bases from J, with 10 bases between. CDR1 and CDR2 from the germline V gene are SNHLY and FYNNEI. This CDR3 spans 15 amino acids.

V usage is TRBV25-1 and J usage is TRBJ2-1; no firm D call. Germline CDR1 is MGHDK and CDR2 is SYGVNS. The V end was cut by 5 bases, the J end by 7 bases, with 3 bases between. This CDR3 comprises 10 residues. CDR3 sequence: CASSLNEQFF. The CDR3 coding sequence is TGTGCCAGCAGTCTGAATGAGCAGTTCTTC.

This clone came up once. The gene calls are TRBV6-5 and TRBJ1-1; 11 bases map to TRBD1. The CDR3 extends over 16 amino acids. The V and J ends lost 2 bases and 4 bases, in that order; junction bases with no gene match: 6. Germline-derived CDR1 and CDR2 are MNHEY and SVGAGI. The CDR3 region has the DNA TGTGCCAGCAGTTACCCGGGGACAGGGGGAGGCACTGAAGCTTTCTTT. This encodes CASSYPGTGGGTEAFF.

This chain uses TRBV14 with TRBJ2-2; 7 bases match TRBD1. CDR3 size: 14 residues. V gave up 1 base and J gave up 9 bases; unmatched junction bases: 5. Germline V gene lookup returns CDR1 SGHDN and CDR2 FVKESK. In nucleotides, the CDR3 is TGTGCCAGCAGCCAAGGACAGGGCAGAAGGGAGCTGTTTTTT. It yields the protein CASSQGQGRRELFF.

Only a few counts were recorded for this clone. The chain combines TRBV19 with TRBJ1-5, with TRBD1 identical over 10 bases. This CDR3 is built from 17 residues. The germline gives CDR1 LNHDA, CDR2 SQIVND (reference sequence). J lost 5 bases, V lost 3 bases, and 10 bases had no gene match. The CDR3 DNA reads as TGTGCCAGTAGTATGAGTCGGGGACAGGGGCAGGATCAGCCCCAGCATTTT. Protein sequence: CASSMSRGQGQDQPQHF.

In this sample, this clone turned up once. The chain couples TRBV4-1 to TRBJ1-4, with D uncertain. CDR3 length: 13 amino acids. V lost 4 bases to trimming and J lost 7 bases, with 10 bases between them. Germline CDR1 is MGHRA and CDR2 is YSYEKL. The CDR3 coding sequence is TGCGCCAGCAGCCGCTTATTACTTGAAAAACTGTTTTTT. Protein product: CASSRLLLEKLFF.

This rearrangement joins TRBV28 to TRBJ1-2, with a tentative D call TRBD1 (5 bases). With 3 bases removed from V and 8 bases from J, the gap between germline ends came to 10 bases. Germline V gene data show CDR1 as MDHEN and CDR2 as SYDVKM. The CDR3 length is 12 residues. CDR3 amino acids: CASSFRDSGYTF. The CDR3 DNA reads TGTGCCAGCAGTTTCCGAGACAGCGGCTACACCTTC.

The rearrangement joins TRBV5-1 to TRBJ2-7; D is ambiguous. Germline V gene data show CDR1 as SGHRS and CDR2 as YFSETQ. This CDR3 is 14 amino acids long. The V gene lost 4 bases and the J gene lost 0 bases, with 11 bases spanning the gap. CDR3 bases: TGCGCCAGCAGCGCGGCACAGAGCTCCTACGAGCAGTACTTC. Its translation is CASSAAQSSYEQYF.

J is TRBJ1-1 and V is TRBV5-6; D unclear. The V end was cut by 0 bases, the J end by 3 bases, with 12 bases between. CDR3 size: 15 residues. The germline V gene has CDR1 SGHDT and CDR2 YYEEEE. CDR3 in DNA: TGTGCCAGCAGCTTGGGAGAACAGTTTTACACTGAAGCTTTCTTT. Encoded protein: CASSLGEQFYTEAFF.

The rearrangement joins TRBV28 to TRBJ2-1; 9 positions match TRBD2. CDR1 and CDR2 (germline): MDHEN, SYDVKM. V lost 7 bases to trimming and J lost 3 bases; unmatched junction nucleotides: 7. The CDR3 is 15 residues long. CDR3 sequence: CASTSPSGIYNEQFF. The CDR3 DNA follows: TGTGCCAGCACCTCTCCTAGCGGGATCTACAATGAGCAGTTCTTC.

The sample holds a few counts of this clone. The chain has TRBV5-1 and TRBJ2-5; TRBD2 might be the D (7 bases). Germline V gene lookup returns CDR1 SGHRS and CDR2 YFSETQ. The length of the CDR3 is 14 residues. V lost 6 bases to trimming and J lost 6 bases, with 18 bases between them. In DNA form, the CDR3 reads TGCGCCAGCACCTGGGGGGGGGCTGACAAGACCCAGTACTTC. Protein sequence: CASTWGGADKTQYF.